This T cell receptor (beta chain) appears in the sequencing data of a study of beta chain features in type 1 diabetes (dated by TCRdb to the late 2010s). With regard to the full study: Mean age, gender distribution, total cell number and subset yield were not different between patients and healthy donors. Regulatory and stem cell-like memory subsets were obtained from only 8 patients and roughly 8 healthy donors, while naive and central memory subsets were obtained from all 30 or so donors. In the study, recently diagnosed type 1 diabetes patients and matched healthy donors were compared on the TCRB repertoires of their sorted circulating CD4+ T cell subsets. A total of roughly 99,000,000 sorted cells were examined across all samples, and the number of cells per subset was strongly correlated with RNA yield.

From each donor, a single peripheral blood sample of about 100 mL on average was drawn into heparinised tubes. Naive, central memory, regulatory and stem cell-like memory CD4+ T cells were sorted on a BD FACSAria II using a panel including CD45RO, CCR7, CD25, CD127, CD95 and CD27. Purity was above 98% for every sorted population. PBMCs were isolated immediately by Lymphoprep density gradient centrifugation and stained directly without culture. To minimize batch effects, samples were stained and sorted in pairs, one healthy donor with one patient per experiment. The CDR3 spans 18 residues, from the cysteine through the phenylalanine. Only CDR3 DNA remains: 54 bases, in frame from the first base. CDR1 and CDR2, looked up from the germline V gene, are SGHTA and FQGNSA. Trimming removed 6 bases from V and 2 bases from J; the gene matches leave 17 bases unexplained. In its sample, this clone was seen a few times. It has no known antigen specificity. Base qualities are not recorded, but no much larger clone differs from it by a single base.

All of the isolated RNA was reverse transcribed with the High Capacity cDNA Reverse Transcription Kit, so expressed TCRB transcripts were sequenced. Deep immunoSEQ sequencing was applied to naive, central memory and regulatory T cell samples, giving an average of roughly 3.5 million total reads per sample. Sorted cells were lysed in RLT buffer and RNA was extracted with DNase-treated RNeasy Micro or Mini kits, depending on cell number. Each cell subset was processed separately to prevent cross-contamination, with patient and healthy donor samples processed together. Using the immunoSEQ multiplex PCR, TCRB sequences were amplified from cDNA into 87-bp fragments spanning the CDR3 region. The amplicons were sequenced using the Illumina HiSeq platform. Regarding the original processing steps: Synthetic template baselines were used to correct PCR bias computationally, reads within Hamming distance 2 were collapsed together, and singletons that could not be merged were discarded. Reads were aligned against IMGT so that V, D and J genes, CDR3 length and insertions or deletions at six rearrangement sites could be assigned. Within each subset, clonotype counts were normalized to sorted cell number, and only after that were true diversity and Gini coefficients computed with the tcR R package. The overlap coefficient, calculated on TCRB nucleotide sequences, was used to measure repertoire sharing. Out-of-frame TCRB sequences from naive cells were analyzed to stand in for the pre-selection repertoire. TCRdb's version of the immuneACCESS table is confined to in-frame rearrangements and falls short of the full clone set. An unresolved V gene accounts for under half of the shortfall where checked; the remainder is of unknown origin. V and J calls and clone size are given by that table; D and trimming were obtained from the DNA. Recorded for this sample are about 370,000 clones; roughly 16% of them occurred a single time. The ten largest clones capture about 0.02% of the sample.

Broader findings and caveats from the paper: At VDJ recombination sites, patients with type 1 diabetes made fewer insertions and deleted more nucleotides, a pattern implying thymic rearrangement abnormalities. Naive, central memory and regulatory TCRB repertoires appeared more similar among patients than among healthy donors. Shorter templates might have been favored by PCR, but patient and control samples were amplified and corrected together, so both groups would have been affected equally by any skew. Because cDNA was sequenced instead of genomic DNA, highly expressing activated cells could be over-represented, though the groups showed no difference in activation or CD3 levels. Because the HLA sub-analyses included only small numbers of individuals, any influence of HLA type on TCRB rearrangement was left unresolved. Type 1 diabetes patients showed a moderate but significant shortening of TCRB CDR3 length in all four CD4+ subsets.

Sequenced: naive CD4+ T cells from blood. The intended sense of this specimen's cell subset or site label: true naive CD4+ T cells. The chain uses TRBV7-2 and TRBJ2-5; TRBD2 matches 8 bases in the middle. The source of this sequence is a woman under 30 in good health. CDR3 reads: CASSHATRGGRTQETQYF. The DNA is as follows: TGTGCCAGCAGTCACGCCACCCGGGGCGGGAGGACACAAGAGACCCAGTACTTC.